The 3 T cell receptor beta chains reported below all come from one sample, sequenced in a study of cytomegalovirus exposure and HLA in healthy donors. PCR used 60 Vbeta primers and 13 Jbeta primers. The repertoire was sequenced with immunoSEQ multiplex PCR; TCRdb's copy has only in-frame clones and lacks some. The sample contains 110,000 or so clones, 70% to 80% of which appear only once. The sample taken for sequencing was PBMCs. Receptors were obtained from a man in his forties or fifties in good health and CMV-seropositive.

The CDR3: CASSHSVSREQFF. The CDR3 DNA sequence: TGCGCCAGCAGCCACTCGGTCTCGCGTGAGCAGTTCTTC. The V and J genes are TRBV4-3 and TRBJ2-1; D is unclear. The germline V and J ends were trimmed by 3 bases and 9 bases, with 12 bases remaining between them. This CDR3 is 13 amino acids long. Germline V CDR1 and CDR2: LGHNA, YSLEER.

This rearrangement joins TRBV7-2 to TRBJ2-7, with D perhaps matching TRBD2 (6 bases). Per the germline V gene, CDR1 is SGHTA and CDR2 is FQGNSA. The CDR3 loop spans 14 amino acids. Trimming stripped 1 base from V and 5 bases from J, with 12 bases between. The CDR3 spells CASSLDGRTHEQYF. CDR3 sequence (DNA): TGTGCCAGCAGCTTAGACGGGAGAACCCACGAGCAGTACTTC.

The rearrangement joins TRBV29-1 to TRBJ2-5; D ambiguous. Germline lookup yields CDR1 SQVTM and CDR2 ANQGSEA. The V end lost 3 bases, the J end lost 5 bases, and 13 bases lay between the germline ends. The CDR3 has 13 amino acids. The CDR3 region is CSVDERLRETQYF. The CDR3, as DNA: TGCAGCGTTGATGAGAGGCTGCGGGAGACCCAGTACTTC.